The 14 T cell receptor beta chains reported below all come from one sample, sequenced in a study of T cells expressing NK-cell markers (dated by TCRdb to 2019 to 2021). The library was produced with 5' RACE. The instrument given in TCRdb is Illumina HiSeq 2000. TCRdb reprocessed the reads, and each CDR3 protein sequence is entered once, without DNA. The sample's own table lists about 540,000 distinct CDR3 sequences. Jointly, the top ten make up 3.5% to 4.5% of the sample. Material: blood T cells: a sorted CD56 or NKG2C T cell subset, CD4+ or CD8+ T cells, or bulk PBMC T cells (not recorded which). These TCRs come from a man aged 18 to 35 in good health. Donor details come from another sample of the same person, matched by shared clones.

The chain employs TRBV5-1 and TRBJ2-5; TCRdb's D gene call, TRBD1, goes unchecked for lack of DNA. The CDR3 contains 16 residues. CDR1 and CDR2 (germline): SGHRS, YFSETQ. The CDR3 region is CASSLSGQRREETQYF.

CDR3 sequence reads: CASSQVGGGPSYNEQFF. V usage is TRBV4-2 and J usage is TRBJ2-1; TCRdb's D gene call, TRBD1, goes unchecked for lack of DNA. The CDR3 has 17 residues. Germline CDR1 is LGHNA and CDR2 is YNFKEQ.

This chain joins TRBV12-3 or TRBV12-4 and TRBJ2-2; TCRdb selects TRBD1, and the lack of DNA leaves this call unchecked. The CDR3 sequence is 13 residues long. The CDR3 sequence is CASRRQGTGELFF.

Here the CDR3 reads CASSSPGGTGKNIQYF. The chain carries TRBV5-1 and TRBJ2-4; TCRdb lists TRBD1, though no DNA is available to test this call. This CDR3 region has 16 residues. Germline V lookup: CDR1 SGHRS, CDR2 YFSETQ. Based on the CDR3 plus reference TRBV5-1 and TRBJ2-4, the full variable domain is KAGVTQTPRYLIKTRGQQVTLSCSPISGHRSVSWYQQTPGQGLQFLFEYFSETQRNKGNFPGRFSGRQFSNSRSEMNVSTLELGDSALYLCASSSPGGTGKNIQYFGAGTRLSVL.

This sequence joins TRBV4-1 and TRBJ2-4; TCRdb gives TRBD2 as the D gene, but with no DNA this cannot be confirmed. The CDR3 runs to 15 residues. Germline V gene sequence: CDR1 MGHRA, CDR2 YSYEKL. The CDR3 reads CASSQGPSVLNIQYF.

The rearrangement joins TRBV7-9 to TRBJ1-2; TCRdb lists TRBD1, though no DNA is available to test this call. Germline V CDR1 and CDR2: SEHNR, FQNEAQ (reference sequence). The CDR3 covers 13 residues. CDR3 sequence reads: CASSSPGFGGYTF. Together with reference TRBV7-9 and TRBJ1-2, the CDR3 gives the full variable domain: DTGVSQNPRHKITKRGQNVTFRCDPISEHNRLYWYRQTLGQGPEFLTYFQNEAQLEKSRLLSDRFSAERPKGSFSTLEIQRTEQGDSAMYLCASSSPGFGGYTFGSGTRLTVV.

This CDR3 reads CASSFGDRPLNEQFF. V and J are TRBV12-3 or TRBV12-4 and TRBJ2-1. The length of the CDR3 is 15 residues.

This sequence joins TRBV27 and TRBJ2-1; with no DNA, the TCRdb D assignment of TRBD1 cannot be verified. This CDR3 is built from 13 residues. Germline CDR1 reads MNHEY; CDR2 reads SMNVEV (reference sequence). The CDR3 loop reads CASSLPSGGMIIF.

CDR3 in amino acids: CASSQERGHSNQPQHF. The chain has TRBV4-1 and TRBJ1-5; lacking DNA, the TRBD1 call made by TCRdb goes unchecked. The CDR3 consists of 16 residues. Per germline, CDR1 MGHRA and CDR2 YSYEKL.

The chain combines TRBV4-3 with TRBJ1-2. Germline loops: CDR1 LGHNA, CDR2 YSLEER. The CDR3 consists of 14 residues. CDR3 in amino acids: CASSQEQIAYGYTF.

CDR3: CASSSSTSGRGRNEQFF. V gene TRBV6-2 or TRBV6-3 combines with J gene TRBJ2-1; TCRdb's D gene call, TRBD2, goes unchecked for lack of DNA. The V gene's germline CDR1 is MNHEY and CDR2 SVGEGT. This CDR3 has 17 amino acids.

The chain carries TRBV3-1 and TRBJ2-7. The CDR3 has 15 residues. The germline CDR1 and CDR2 sequences are LGHDT and YNNKEL (reference sequence). The chain's CDR3 is CASSQLMTSSYEQYF.

The chain carries TRBV27 and TRBJ2-5; absent DNA, TCRdb's TRBD1 call cannot be checked. The CDR3 totals 15 residues. Germline-derived CDR1 and CDR2 are MNHEY and SMNVEV (reference sequence). CDR3 loop: CASSWGGGGQETQYF.

V usage is TRBV3-1 and J usage is TRBJ2-1. The CDR3 extends over 17 amino acids. Germline V gene sequence: CDR1 LGHDT, CDR2 YNNKEL (reference sequence). The CDR3: CASSRGGLGASYNEQFF.